The 20 T cell receptor beta chains reported below all come from one sample, sequenced in a study of blood T cell repertoires in COVID-19. Sequencing used immunoSEQ multiplex PCR; TCRdb keeps in-frame clones, though not all of them. The sample carries under 80,000 clones, 70% to 90% recorded once. The source material was peripheral blood. These receptors were collected from a man in his 70s with active COVID-19.

This chain links TRBV24-1 with TRBJ2-5; 7 bases fit TRBD1. The CDR3 contains 13 residues. Germline trimming cut 7 bases from V and 1 base from J; bases unmatched to any gene: 2. Looked up from germline, CDR1 is KGHDR and CDR2 is SFDVKD. Written as DNA, the CDR3 is TGTGCCACCAGCCGACAGGGCCAAGAGACCCAGTACTTC. It specifies CATSRQGQETQYF.

The rearrangement joins TRBV7-3 to TRBJ2-1; 11 bases are a match to TRBD2. This CDR3 spans 15 amino acids. Per the germline V gene, CDR1 is SGHTA and CDR2 is FQGTGA. With 2 bases clipped from V and 8 bases from J, the junction kept 5 bases outside the gene matches. The DNA of the CDR3 is TGTGCCAGCAGCTTAGATAGCGGGAGGGTGGATGAGCAGTTCTTC. As protein: CASSLDSGRVDEQFF. The full variable domain, its missing parts supplied by reference TRBV7-3 and TRBJ2-1, is GAGVSQTPSNKVTEKGKYVELRCDPISGHTALYWYRQSLGQGPEFLIYFQGTGAADDSGLPNDRFFAVRPEGSVSTLKIQRTERGDSAVYLCASSLDSGRVDEQFFGPGTRLTVL.

The chain combines TRBV12-3 or TRBV12-4 with TRBJ1-2, with D possibly being TRBD1 (5 bases). The CDR3 extends over 13 amino acids. V was cut by 8 bases and J by 3 bases, with 13 bases left in between. CDR3 nucleotide sequence: TGTGCCAGCCCCCCCAGGGACTACTATGGCTACACCTTC. It yields the protein CASPPRDYYGYTF.

The chain combines TRBV24-1 with TRBJ2-5; TRBD2 agrees at 8 bases. CDR1 is KGHDR, CDR2 SFDVKD, per germline. The CDR3 has 15 amino acids. J was trimmed by 2 bases and V by 4 bases; bases with no gene match: 5. CDR3 residues: CATSDRGLAQETQYF. The CDR3 region has the DNA TGTGCCACCAGTGACCGCGGACTAGCTCAAGAGACCCAGTACTTC.

Only one count was recorded for this clone. This chain uses TRBV30 with TRBJ1-4; TRBD1 might be the D (6 bases). Trimming took 4 bases from V and 3 from J, leaving 21 bases between them. The CDR3 consists of 17 residues. The germline CDR1 and CDR2 sequences are GTSNPN and SVGIG (reference sequence). The chain's CDR3 is CAWMGARGVGANEKLFF. The CDR3 DNA follows: TGTGCCTGGATGGGGGCGAGGGGCGTAGGGGCTAATGAAAAACTGTTTTTT.

The chain recombines TRBV7-2 with TRBJ2-2; 8 bases fit TRBD2. Unmatched junction bases numbered 11, after V lost 8 bases and J lost 3 bases. The CDR3 consists of 16 residues. CDR1 is SGHTA and CDR2 is FQGNSA in the germline V gene. CDR3 residues: CASAPRASGYTGELFF. CDR3 DNA: TGTGCCAGCGCCCCAAGGGCTAGCGGGTACACCGGGGAGCTGTTTTTT.

The chain uses TRBV6-2 or TRBV6-3 and TRBJ2-1; the match to TRBD2 covers 11 bases. With 6 bases clipped from V and 6 bases from J, the junction kept 10 bases outside the gene matches. The CDR3 has 16 residues. The germline V gene has CDR1 MNHEY and CDR2 SVGEGT. This CDR3 is CASSPGLAGGSNEQFF. The CDR3 DNA follows: TGTGCCAGCAGCCCCGGCTTAGCGGGAGGGTCCAATGAGCAGTTCTTC.

The chain has TRBV28 and TRBJ1-4; 12 bases align to TRBD1. Germline lookup yields CDR1 MDHEN and CDR2 SYDVKM. After removal of 7 bases from V and 8 bases from J, the junction contained 11 bases not matched to a gene. The CDR3 consists of 16 residues. The CDR3 protein is CASTRGQGAGREKLFF. In DNA, the CDR3 is TGTGCCAGCACGAGGGGACAGGGGGCGGGGCGGGAAAAACTGTTTTTT.

The chain uses TRBV12-2 and TRBJ1-2; whether TRBD1, the table's D call, matches the DNA was not checked. TRBV12-2 is a documented pseudogene. The CDR3 runs to 15 residues. CDR3 in amino acids: CASRWKGQGTFGYTF. In DNA form, the CDR3 reads TGTGCAAGTCGCTGGAAGGGACAGGGGACCTTTGGCTACACCTTC.

The chain recombines TRBV7-2 with TRBJ2-3; 11 positions match TRBD2. The CDR3 loop spans 16 amino acids. In germline, CDR1 is SGHTA, CDR2 FQGNSA. V gave up 6 bases and J gave up 3 bases; unmatched junction bases: 8. The CDR3 loop is CASRFPTSGGTDTQYF. The CDR3 DNA reads TGTGCCAGCAGGTTCCCCACTAGCGGGGGTACAGATACGCAGTATTTT. Looking up the rest from reference TRBV7-2 and TRBJ2-3 gives the full variable domain: GAGVSQSPSNKVTEKGKDVELRCDPISGHTALYWYRQSLGQGLEFLIYFQGNSAPDKSGLPSDRFSAERTGGSVSTLTIQRTQQEDSAVYLCASRFPTSGGTDTQYFGPGTRLTVL.

This chain joins TRBV7-2 and TRBJ2-1; 11 positions agree with TRBD2. The CDR3 is 16 residues long. The germline CDR1 and CDR2 sequences are SGHTA and FQGNSA. J lost 5 bases, V lost 5 bases, and 8 bases had no gene match. The CDR3 sequence is CASSQSGTSGHNEQFF. CDR3 sequence (DNA): TGTGCCAGCAGCCAATCCGGGACTAGCGGCCACAATGAGCAGTTCTTC.

The chain joins TRBV2 to TRBJ2-7; D might be TRBD2 (6 bases). Germline loops: CDR1 SNHLY, CDR2 FYNNEI. Deletions cut 8 bases from V and 5 bases from J, with 13 bases between. This CDR3 has 12 amino acids. The CDR3 spells CASEGLPDEQYF. For the CDR3, the DNA is TGTGCCAGCGAGGGACTTCCAGACGAGCAGTACTTC.

The chain recombines TRBV19 with TRBJ1-2; 9 nucleotides line up with TRBD1. The J segment lost 4 bases and the V segment lost 5 bases, leaving 11 bases of the junction unmatched. This CDR3 comprises 16 residues. Germline lookup yields CDR1 LNHDA and CDR2 SQIVND (reference sequence). The CDR3 region has the DNA TGTGCCAGTAGTCCCAGGGACAGGGCGGGGGGCTATGGCTACACCTTC. Translating gives CASSPRDRAGGYGYTF.

This clone was detected only a few times. V and J are TRBV30 and TRBJ2-7; 11 bases are shared with TRBD2. From germline, CDR1 is GTSNPN and CDR2 SVGIG (reference sequence). This CDR3 is 12 amino acids long. V shed 7 bases, J shed 3 bases, and the junction held 2 bases outside the gene matches. In DNA, the CDR3 is TGTGCCTCTACTAGCGGGGGCTACGAGCAGTACTTC. Translated: CASTSGGYEQYF.

V is TRBV6-5 and J is TRBJ2-7; 10 bases fit TRBD1. The CDR3 has 15 residues. V gave up 7 bases and J gave up 6 bases; unmatched junction bases: 12. Germline V gives CDR1 MNHEY, CDR2 SVGAGI. DNA of the CDR3: TGTGCCAGCACCACCGGCGGCTGGGACAGGGGCGAGCAGTACTTC. Amino acid sequence: CASTTGGWDRGEQYF.

The chain is built from TRBV19 and TRBJ2-7; the match to TRBD1 covers 10 bases. V shed 1 base, J shed 3 bases, and the junction held 3 bases outside the gene matches. The germline V gene has CDR1 LNHDA and CDR2 SQIVND (reference sequence). The CDR3 is 15 residues long. CDR3 in amino acids: CASSIGGDRGYEQYF. The CDR3 nucleotides read TGTGCCAGTAGTATAGGGGGGGACAGGGGCTACGAGCAGTACTTC.

The chain uses TRBV9 and TRBJ2-3, with 10 bases lining up with TRBD2. J lost 3 bases, V lost 3 bases, and 7 bases had no gene match. The CDR3 covers 16 residues. The germline V gene encodes CDR1 SGDLS and CDR2 YYNGEE. The DNA of the CDR3 is TGTGCCAGCAGCGCGAGCGGGAGGGCCCCAACAGATACGCAGTATTTT. It yields the protein CASSASGRAPTDTQYF.

V and J are TRBV11-3 and TRBJ1-1; D possibly corresponds to TRBD1 (5 bases). There are 14 residues in the CDR3. The ends were cut back, 5 bases at V and 1 base at J, with 11 bases in the middle. The V gene's germline CDR1 is SGHNT and CDR2 YENEEA. This CDR3 reads CASSGSTGNTEAFF. The CDR3 DNA sequence: TGTGCCAGCAGCGGCAGTACAGGGAACACTGAAGCTTTCTTT.

This chain connects TRBV30 to TRBJ2-3; a possible D gene is TRBD1 (6 bases). The CDR3 is 17 residues long. CDR1 is GTSNPN and CDR2 is SVGIG in the germline V gene (reference sequence). Trimming stripped 2 bases from V and 1 base from J, with 19 bases between. This CDR3 is CAWSQTTGRWGTDTQYF. The CDR3 coding sequence is TGTGCCTGGAGTCAAACGACAGGCCGGTGGGGCACAGATACGCAGTATTTT.

The chain combines TRBV10-3 with TRBJ2-7; 10 nucleotides agree with TRBD2. This CDR3 is 15 amino acids long. The junction had 7 bases not matched to a gene; V was cut back by 6 bases and J by 2 bases. Germline V gives CDR1 ENHRY, CDR2 SYGVKD. CDR3 amino acids: CAISQSGRAPYEQYF. The CDR3 DNA follows: TGTGCCATCAGCCAGAGCGGGAGGGCCCCCTACGAGCAGTACTTC.